One and the same sample provided the 14 T cell receptor beta chains below, sequenced in a study of T cells in localized non-small cell lung cancer. Sequencing was performed with immunoSEQ multiplex PCR; in TCRdb, only in-frame clones are kept and a portion is missing. Found here are approximately 21,000 clones, roughly 89% of them singletons; the top ten hold roughly 15%. Sequencing was performed on peripheral blood, taken before any cancer treatment. The receptor source for this set is an older male donor with stage I lung adenocarcinoma.

The rearrangement uses TRBV11-3 and TRBJ1-1; 9 nucleotides agree with TRBD1. Unmatched junction bases numbered 7, after V lost 5 bases and J lost 0 bases. The germline gives CDR1 SGHNT, CDR2 YENEEA. CDR3 size: 16 residues. CDR3 region: CASSRDRGGMNTEAFF. CDR3 in DNA: TGTGCCAGCAGCCGCGACAGGGGGGGGATGAACACTGAAGCTTTCTTT.

Only one count was recorded for this clone. The genes are TRBV7-2 and TRBJ2-1; D is uncertain. V lost 1 base and J lost 2, with 6 bases in between. CDR1 is SGHTA and CDR2 is FQGNSA in the germline V gene. The CDR3 contains 14 residues. CDR3 sequence (DNA): TGTGCCAGCAGCTTAGGAACTGCCTACAATGAGCAGTTCTTC. This codes for CASSLGTAYNEQFF. Full variable domain (remainder filled in from reference TRBV7-2 and TRBJ2-1): GAGVSQSPSNKVTEKGKDVELRCDPISGHTALYWYRQSLGQGLEFLIYFQGNSAPDKSGLPSDRFSAERTGGSVSTLTIQRTQQEDSAVYLCASSLGTAYNEQFFGPGTRLTVL.

The V and J genes are TRBV19 and TRBJ2-2; D is perhaps TRBD1 (5 bases). The CDR3 totals 14 residues. Germline CDR1 LNHDA, CDR2 SQIVND (reference sequence). V lost 7 bases and J lost 0, with 9 bases in between. DNA of the CDR3: TGTGCCAGTAAAGACAGCGCGAACACCGGGGAGCTGTTTTTT. Protein product: CASKDSANTGELFF.

The chain recombines TRBV5-4 with TRBJ2-3; D is possibly TRBD2 (6 bases). Trimming cost V 5 bases and J 4 bases, with 14 bases left between them. Germline lookup yields CDR1 SGHNT and CDR2 YYREEE (reference sequence). The CDR3 is 14 amino acids. The DNA of the CDR3 is TGTGCCAGCAGACGGGACTCGGGACCAGATACGCAGTATTTT. This encodes CASRRDSGPDTQYF.

This clone was observed a few times. The chain has TRBV5-1 and TRBJ1-1, with TRBD1 matching 7 bases. This CDR3 is built from 15 residues. Germline V gives CDR1 SGHRS, CDR2 YFSETQ. The junction had 8 bases not matched to a gene; V was cut back by 3 bases and J by 3 bases. CDR3 region: CASSSRTGTDTEAFF. The CDR3 nucleotides are TGCGCCAGCAGCTCCAGGACAGGAACTGACACTGAAGCTTTCTTT.

The chain carries TRBV7-3 and TRBJ2-2; TRBD2 is a possible D gene (5 bases). The germline gives CDR1 SGHTA, CDR2 FQGTGA. The CDR3 is made up of 14 amino acids. V dropped 2 bases and J dropped 7 bases, with 11 bases sitting between them. CDR3 sequence: CASSLEGRGGELFF. As DNA, the CDR3 is TGTGCCAGCAGCTTAGAAGGCCGGGGCGGGGAGCTGTTTTTT.

Points on this clone: One end of the junction is discordant with germline, which a read error may explain. The CDR3 DNA sequence: TGTGCCAGCAGCCTCGTTAGCGTGGCAGATAAGCAGTATTTT. Translation: CASSLVSVADKQYF. The chain couples TRBV9 to TRBJ2-3; a weak D match, TRBD2 (5 bases). The CDR3 is made up of 14 amino acids. The germline V gene has CDR1 SGDLS and CDR2 YYNGEE.

This clone has only one observation. The chain combines TRBV7-9 with TRBJ1-6; D possibly corresponds to TRBD1 (5 bases). The V end was cut by 2 bases, the J end by 10 bases, with 12 bases between. CDR1 and CDR2 (germline): SEHNR, FQNEAQ (reference sequence). This CDR3 comprises 14 residues. CDR3 in amino acids: CASSLSTGGSPLHF. The CDR3 DNA follows: TGTGCCAGCAGCTTAAGTACAGGCGGCTCACCCCTCCACTTT.

This chain connects TRBV7-2 to TRBJ2-7; 9 nucleotides match TRBD1. V shed 4 bases, J shed 2 bases, and the junction held 6 bases outside the gene matches. This CDR3 has 15 amino acids. CDR1 and CDR2 from the germline V gene are SGHTA and FQGNSA. The CDR3 coding sequence is TGTGCCAGCAGCTCTAGGACAGGGGTCCCCTACGAGCAGTACTTC. It specifies CASSSRTGVPYEQYF.

This clone is a singleton in its sample. V is TRBV5-1 and J is TRBJ2-5; no reliable D call. Germline V gives CDR1 SGHRS, CDR2 YFSETQ. The CDR3 is 15 residues long. The ends were cut back, 0 bases at V and 5 bases at J, with 14 bases in the middle. CDR3 sequence (DNA): TGCGCCAGCAGCTTGGCCGGAGACGGGTTGGAGACCCAGTACTTC. Translated, it gives CASSLAGDGLETQYF. The full variable domain, with the rest looked up from reference TRBV5-1 and TRBJ2-5, is KAGVTQTPRYLIKTRGQQVTLSCSPISGHRSVSWYQQTPGQGLQFLFEYFSETQRNKGNFPGRFSGRQFSNSRSEMNVSTLELGDSALYLCASSLAGDGLETQYFGPGTRLLVL.

In this sample, this clone turned up once. The rearrangement links TRBV2 to TRBJ2-1; D could derive from TRBD1 or TRBD2 (5 bases each). CDR1 SNHLY and CDR2 FYNNEI come from the germline V gene. The CDR3 is made up of 11 amino acids. V dropped 5 bases and J dropped 10 bases, with 9 bases sitting between them. The CDR3 loop reads CASSRDAEQFF. CDR3 coding DNA: TGTGCCAGCAGTCGGGACGCCGAGCAGTTCTTC.

In this sample, this clone turned up once. Here the CDR3 reads CASSLAGGHHTEAFF. The CDR3, as DNA: TGTGCCAGCAGCTTAGCGGGGGGGCACCACACTGAAGCTTTCTTT. The chain recombines TRBV7-9 with TRBJ1-1; the D gene is possibly TRBD1 (6 bases). Trimming stripped 0 bases from V and 3 bases from J, with 11 bases between. The CDR3 spans 15 residues. Germline V gives CDR1 SEHNR, CDR2 FQNEAQ (reference sequence).

The rearrangement links TRBV5-4 to TRBJ2-7; 9 bases align to TRBD2. The CDR3 is 17 amino acids. CDR1 is SGHNT, CDR2 YYREEE, per germline (reference sequence). The junction had 7 bases not matched to a gene; V was cut back by 0 bases and J by 0 bases. CDR3 in DNA: TGTGCCAGCAGCTTGGCCGGGGCGGGAGGGAGCTCCTACGAGCAGTACTTC. Translating gives CASSLAGAGGSSYEQYF. The full variable domain, rest sourced from reference TRBV5-4 and TRBJ2-7, is ETGVTQSPTHLIKTRGQQVTLRCSSQSGHNTVSWYQQALGQGPQFIFQYYREEENGRGNFPPRFSGLQFPNYSSELNVNALELDDSALYLCASSLAGAGGSSYEQYFGPGTRLTVT.

The rearrangement joins TRBV27 to TRBJ2-4; perhaps D is TRBD1 or TRBD2 (5 bases each). The CDR3 consists of 15 residues. Germline V gene lookup returns CDR1 MNHEY and CDR2 SMNVEV (reference sequence). Trimming cost V 2 bases and J 3 bases, with 11 bases left between them. CDR3 DNA: TGTGCCAGCAGTTTAGTCGGGGCTGGCAAAAACATTCAGTACTTC. It codes for CASSLVGAGKNIQYF.